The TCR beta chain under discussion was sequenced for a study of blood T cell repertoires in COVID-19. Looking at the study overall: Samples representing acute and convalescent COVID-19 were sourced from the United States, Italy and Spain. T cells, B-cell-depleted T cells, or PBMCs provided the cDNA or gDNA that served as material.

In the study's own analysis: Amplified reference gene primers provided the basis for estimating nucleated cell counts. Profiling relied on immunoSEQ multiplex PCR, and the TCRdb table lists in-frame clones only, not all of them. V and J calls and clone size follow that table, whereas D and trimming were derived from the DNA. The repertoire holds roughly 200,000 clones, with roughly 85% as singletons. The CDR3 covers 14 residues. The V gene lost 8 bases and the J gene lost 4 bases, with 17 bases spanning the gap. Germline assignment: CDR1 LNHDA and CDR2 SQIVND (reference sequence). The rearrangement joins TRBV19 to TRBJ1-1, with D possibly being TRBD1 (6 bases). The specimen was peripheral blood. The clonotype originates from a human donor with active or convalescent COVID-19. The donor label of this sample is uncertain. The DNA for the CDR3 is TGTGCCAGTCACCTGGCAGGGGTGGGCACTGAAGCTTTCTTT. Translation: CASHLAGVGTEAFF.